The 10 T cell receptor beta chains presented below share a single source sample, sequenced in a study of cytomegalovirus exposure and HLA in healthy donors. Primers for the PCR totalled 60 Vbeta and 13 Jbeta. Profiling relied on immunoSEQ multiplex PCR, and the TCRdb table lists in-frame clones only, not all of them. The table has 90,000 to 150,000 clones, roughly 60% seen once. The sequenced sample was PBMCs. The source is a middle-aged man in good health and CMV-seropositive.

This clone turned up a few times. CDR3 loop: CASSPTSGLIQETQYF. The CDR3 DNA is TGTGCCAGCAGCCCTACCTCGGGACTAATCCAAGAGACCCAGTACTTC. This chain uses TRBV13 with TRBJ2-5, with 7 nucleotides matching TRBD2. The CDR3 is 16 amino acids. Germline V CDR1 and CDR2: PRHDT, FYEKMQ (reference sequence). V dropped 5 bases and J dropped 1; count of bases not matched to a gene: 10.

CDR3 sequence (DNA): TGCGCCAGCAGCCAAATCCGGGTGGCGGCCGGGGAGCTGTTTTTT. This encodes CASSQIRVAAGELFF. The chain carries TRBV4-1 and TRBJ2-2; D remains unclear. Germline CDR1 MGHRA, CDR2 YSYEKL. This CDR3 is 15 amino acids long. V lost 2 bases to trimming and J lost 6 bases, with 13 bases between them.

This clone was observed a few times. The rearrangement uses TRBV7-9 and TRBJ1-2, with 7 positions matching TRBD1. The germline CDR1 and CDR2 sequences are SEHNR and FQNEAQ (reference sequence). With V trimmed by 1 base and J by 3 bases, 5 bases remained unmatched. The CDR3 totals 15 residues. The DNA for the CDR3 is TGTGCCAGCAGCTTAGTTTTGACAGGGCACTATGGCTACACCTTC. Protein: CASSLVLTGHYGYTF.

The chain uses TRBV5-4 and TRBJ2-2, with a weak D call TRBD1 (5 bases). V was clipped by 3 bases and J by 3 bases, with 12 bases between them. This CDR3 is built from 15 residues. In germline, CDR1 is SGHNT, CDR2 YYREEE (reference sequence). This chain's CDR3 is CASSSTRVDTGELFF. The CDR3 region has the DNA TGTGCCAGCAGCTCGACCAGGGTCGACACCGGGGAGCTGTTTTTT.

This clone was seen more than once but under ten times. The same CDR3 arises from other DNA sequences in this sample as well. The rearrangement uses TRBV7-2 and TRBJ2-7; 9 bases match TRBD2. V shed 5 bases and J 2 bases; nucleotides not matched to a gene: 1. Looked up from germline, CDR1 is SGHTA and CDR2 is FQGNSA. CDR3 size: 13 residues. The CDR3 sequence: CASSPSGTYEQYF. The CDR3 DNA sequence: TGTGCCAGCAGCCCTAGCGGGACCTACGAGCAGTACTTC.

The chain couples TRBV2 to TRBJ2-7; unclear D gene. The CDR3 has 15 residues. Trimming shortened V by 7 bases and J by 6 bases, and 22 bases separated the two germline ends. Germline V gene data show CDR1 as SNHLY and CDR2 as FYNNEI. The CDR3 spells CASTSGPPLLSEQYF. The CDR3 DNA reads as TGTGCCAGCACTTCAGGTCCACCATTGTTAAGCGAGCAGTACTTC.

The chain uses TRBV27 and TRBJ1-4; 9 bases line up with TRBD1. Germline V gene sequence: CDR1 MNHEY, CDR2 SMNVEV (reference sequence). This CDR3 is built from 14 residues. J lost 8 bases, V lost 6 bases, and 7 bases had no gene match. In DNA form, the CDR3 reads TGTGCCAGCAGCCGGACAGGGACAGGGGAAAAACTGTTTTTT. It is translated as CASSRTGTGEKLFF.

This clone has just a few counts. The chain joins TRBV5-1 to TRBJ2-5; TRBD1 agrees at 8 bases. V lost 0 bases to trimming and J lost 2 bases; unmatched junction nucleotides: 3. Germline CDR1 and CDR2: SGHRS and YFSETQ. The CDR3 is 15 amino acids. The chain's CDR3 is CASSLGDRIQETQYF. The CDR3, as DNA: TGCGCCAGCAGCTTGGGGGACAGGATACAAGAGACCCAGTACTTC.

This clone was seen only once. The rearrangement uses TRBV14 and TRBJ1-1; D not certain. There are 13 residues in the CDR3. Trimming stripped 1 base from V and 6 bases from J, with 9 bases between. CDR1 and CDR2 from the germline V gene are SGHDN and FVKESK. CDR3 amino acids: CASSQVLVAEAFF. The CDR3 nucleotides read TGTGCCAGCAGCCAAGTACTGGTCGCTGAAGCTTTCTTT.

As concerns this clone: A junction end diverges from the germline sequence, so it may reflect a read error. The chain has TRBV5-6 and TRBJ2-7, with 7 bases that match TRBD1. The CDR3 is 14 residues long. CDR1 is SGHDT and CDR2 is YYEEEE in the germline V gene. The CDR3 DNA reads TGTGCCAGCAGCTTGGGGTTTAATTCGGGACAGCGAAACTTC. It is translated as CASSLGFNSGQRNF.